This is a list of T cell receptor beta chains from one sample in a study of PD-1 blockade in classical Hodgkin lymphoma. The data were produced by immunoSEQ multiplex PCR, yet TCRdb's version contains in-frame clones alone and is incomplete. The sample has roughly 50,000 clones, nearly 90% seen once. The sequenced sample was peripheral blood mononuclear cells (PBMCs), obtained before the fourth cycle of nivolumab. Receptors originate from a human donor with classical Hodgkin lymphoma. The CDR3 runs from the conserved cysteine through the conserved F or W. A D gene is named only where the DNA matches it firmly. Size is stated for part of the rows, as once, few or many counts, or as a class when the clone is expanded.

NA TRBJ1-5 NA TRBV10-3 CAISDIKGHNNQPQHF TGTGCCATCAGTGACATTAAGGGACATAACAATCAGCCCCAGCATTTT
TRBD2 TRBJ2-5 NA TRBV28 CASSTTSGKFGTQYF TGTGCCAGCAGTACCACTAGCGGGAAATTTGGGACCCAGTACTTC
NA TRBJ2-7 NA TRBV20-1 CSARFGGEYF TGCAGTGCTAGATTCGGAGGGGAGTACTTC
NA TRBJ2-5 NA TRBV28 CASTKRNQETQYF TGTGCCAGCACGAAGCGGAACCAAGAGACCCAGTACTTC
NA TRBJ1-3 once TRBV27 CASSPLGAENTIYF TGTGCCAGCAGCCCTTTAGGAGCTGAAAACACCATATATTTT
TRBD2 TRBJ2-3 once TRBV29-1 CSVDDTSGYTDTQYF TGCAGCGTTGACGATACTAGCGGATACACAGATACGCAGTATTTT
NA TRBJ2-3 NA TRBV7-3 CASSSKPGTDTQYF TGTGCCAGCAGCTCGAAGCCAGGAACAGATACGCAGTATTTT
NA TRBJ2-7 few TRBV14 CASSPQPSDGPSYEQYF TGTGCCAGCAGTCCTCAGCCCTCGGACGGCCCTTCCTACGAGCAGTACTTC
TRBD1 TRBJ2-7 NA TRBV5-1 CASSPRTGVAYEQYF TGCGCCAGCAGCCCCAGGACAGGGGTTGCCTACGAGCAGTACTTC
TRBD2 TRBJ2-7 NA TRBV4-1 CASSQVGAGSYEQYF TGCGCCAGCAGCCAAGTGGGAGCGGGGTCCTACGAGCAGTACTTC
NA TRBJ1-1 few TRBV7-9 CASSLSGATTEAFF TGTGCCAGCAGCTTATCAGGCGCTACCACTGAAGCTTTCTTT
NA TRBJ2-5 NA TRBV4-2 CASSPSSYRAWETQYF TGTGCCAGCAGCCCCTCTTCCTATCGGGCATGGGAGACCCAGTACTTC
NA TRBJ2-7 NA TRBV19 CASKEHGKYEQYF TGTGCCAGTAAAGAGCACGGGAAGTACGAGCAGTACTTC
TRBD2 TRBJ2-1 NA TRBV5-8 CASIVAGVANEQFF TGTGCCAGCATTGTGGCGGGAGTTGCCAATGAGCAGTTCTTC
TRBD1 TRBJ2-7 NA TRBV19 CASSGSGGYEQYF TGTGCCAGTAGTGGGTCAGGGGGCTACGAGCAGTACTTC
NA TRBJ1-1 NA TRBV7-9 CASSLSAVMNTEAFF TGTGCCAGCAGCTTAAGTGCAGTCATGAACACTGAAGCTTTCTTT
TRBD2 TRBJ2-2 NA TRBV7-9 CASSYTSASTGELFF TGTGCCAGCAGCTATACTAGCGCCTCCACCGGGGAGCTGTTTTTT
TRBD2 TRBJ2-3 once TRBV6-1 CASGIERGLTDTQYF TGTGCCAGCGGTATAGAGCGGGGACTCACAGATACGCAGTATTTT
TRBD2 TRBJ2-2 NA TRBV9 CASSDTSASNTGELFF TGTGCCAGCAGCGATACTAGCGCGTCGAACACCGGGGAGCTGTTTTTT
NA TRBJ2-6 NA TRBV6-6 CASSFGGSGANVLTF TGTGCCAGCAGTTTTGGGGGATCTGGGGCCAACGTCCTGACTTTC
NA TRBJ1-1 NA TRBV19 CASSIDRGGTEAFF TGTGCCAGTAGTATAGATCGAGGGGGCACTGAAGCTTTCTTT
NA TRBJ2-1 NA TRBV28 CASTQTQNNEQFF TGTGCCAGCACCCAAACCCAGAACAATGAGCAGTTCTTC
TRBD2 TRBJ2-7 NA TRBV7-6 CASSLVVGSGSPYEQYF TGTGCCAGCAGCTTAGTAGTCGGGAGCGGGAGCCCCTACGAGCAGTACTTC
NA TRBJ2-1 NA TRBV7-7 CASSLDFYNEQFF TGTGCTAGCAGCTTGGACTTTTACAATGAGCAGTTCTTC
NA TRBJ2-7 NA TRBV7-9 CASSPDYYEQYF TGTGCCAGCAGCCCAGACTACTACGAGCAGTACTTC
TRBD2 TRBJ2-2 NA TRBV4-1 CASSQEASGNTGELFF TGCGCCAGCAGCCAAGAAGCTAGCGGCAACACCGGGGAGCTGTTTTTT
TRBD1 TRBJ1-3 NA TRBV11-3 CASSSRGQGHTIYF TGTGCCAGCAGCTCCAGGGGACAGGGCCACACCATATATTTT
NA TRBJ2-2 NA TRBV27 CASSLETGTTGELFF TGTGCCAGCAGTTTAGAAACAGGGACTACCGGGGAGCTGTTTTTT
NA TRBJ1-5 NA TRBV11-2 CASSLETVQPQHF TGTGCCAGCAGCTTGGAGACAGTCCAGCCCCAGCATTTT
TRBD2 TRBJ2-7 once TRBV10-1 CASGWGGDEQYF TGCGCCAGTGGTTGGGGGGGGGACGAGCAGTACTTC
NA TRBJ2-1 NA TRBV19 CASTRNLGEQFF TGTGCCAGTACGAGGAATTTAGGTGAGCAGTTCTTC
TRBD1 TRBJ2-3 NA TRBV2 CASSETGGPDTQYF TGTGCCAGCAGTGAGACAGGGGGTCCAGATACGCAGTATTTT
TRBD2 TRBJ2-1 NA TRBV10-1 CASVRSGYEQFF TGCGCCAGCGTTCGTAGCGGGTATGAGCAGTTCTTC
NA TRBJ2-3 NA TRBV10-1 CASRTAPRTDTQYF TGCGCCAGCAGGACCGCTCCGCGCACAGATACGCAGTATTTT
TRBD1 TRBJ2-5 once TRBV19 CASSIQGAWETQYF TGTGCCAGTAGTATACAGGGGGCTTGGGAGACCCAGTACTTC
NA TRBJ1-1 NA TRBV7-3 CASSLVGNTEAFF TGTGCCAGCAGCTTAGTGGGGAACACTGAAGCTTTCTTT
TRBD2 TRBJ2-7 medium-sized TRBV19 CASSGPEGTLAGDYYEQYF TGTGCCAGTAGCGGTCCAGAGGGGACCCTAGCGGGGGACTACTACGAGCAGTACTTC
NA TRBJ1-5 NA TRBV28 CASSLSGSGFGSNQPQHF TGTGCCAGCAGTTTATCGGGCTCCGGGTTTGGCAGCAATCAGCCCCAGCATTTT
NA TRBJ2-3 NA TRBV7-3 CASSNGMKDTQYF TGTGCCAGCAGCAACGGGATGAAGGATACGCAGTATTTT
NA TRBJ1-5 NA TRBV30 CAWKGYSNQPQHF TGTGCCTGGAAGGGTTATAGCAATCAGCCCCAGCATTTT
NA TRBJ1-1 NA TRBV1 CTSQAGRGRLVCTEAFF TGCACCAGCCAGGCAGGGCGTGGGAGATTGGTATGCACTGAAGCTTTCTTT
TRBD2 TRBJ2-7 NA TRBV11-3 CASVPPGGWEQYF TGTGCCAGCGTACCGCCGGGGGGGTGGGAGCAGTACTTC
NA TRBJ2-3 NA TRBV7-9 CASSLVTGTSTDTQYF TGTGCCAGCAGCTTAGTTACGGGAACTAGCACAGATACGCAGTATTTT
TRBD2 TRBJ2-3 NA TRBV11-2 CASTGLAGQRAQYF TGTGCCAGCACCGGACTAGCGGGACAGAGGGCGCAGTATTTT
NA TRBJ1-1 NA TRBV19 CASSITWNTEAFF TGTGCCAGTAGTATTACCTGGAACACTGAAGCTTTCTTT
NA TRBJ2-1 NA TRBV7-3 CASSYGNGAGSYNEQFF TGTGCCAGCAGCTATGGAAACGGGGCGGGCTCCTACAATGAGCAGTTCTTC
TRBD2 TRBJ2-1 NA TRBV4-2 CASSQDGTRVSLYNEQFF TGTGCCAGCAGCCAAGATGGGACTAGGGTCTCCCTCTACAATGAGCAGTTCTTC
NA TRBJ2-2 NA TRBV11-2 CASSHLMVVGNTGELFF TGTGCCAGCAGCCATTTGATGGTCGTGGGTAACACCGGGGAGCTGTTTTTT
NA TRBJ1-1 NA TRBV7-2 CASSPHWNTEAFF TGTGCCAGCAGCCCCCATTGGAACACTGAAGCTTTCTTT
NA TRBJ2-2 few TRBV4-2 CASSQDGHTNTGELFF TGTGCCAGCAGCCAAGACGGGCACACGAACACCGGGGAGCTGTTTTTT
NA TRBJ2-5 NA TRBV28 CASSATRTDQETQYF TGTGCCAGCAGTGCCACCAGGACGGACCAAGAGACCCAGTACTTC
NA TRBJ2-3 NA TRBV15 CATSRAADTQYF TGTGCCACCAGCAGAGCAGCAGATACGCAGTATTTT
TRBD2 TRBJ2-3 once TRBV4-2 CASSPGLAGRGVDTQYF TGTGCCAGCAGCCCGGGACTAGCGGGAAGAGGTGTAGATACGCAGTATTTT
NA TRBJ2-1 NA TRBV7-8 CASSLWGRGSTYNEQFF TGTGCCAGCAGCTTATGGGGCCGAGGGTCCACCTACAATGAGCAGTTCTTC
NA TRBJ1-2 NA TRBV9 CASSLDSNYGYTF TGTGCCAGCAGCTTGGACAGTAACTATGGCTACACCTTC